The T cell receptor beta chain under discussion was sequenced for a study of blood T cell repertoires in COVID-19. The ends lost 4 bases at V and 6 bases at J; junction bases unmatched: 8. Per the germline V gene, CDR1 is SGHVS and CDR2 is FQNEAQ. The CDR3 runs to 14 residues. Clones were read by immunoSEQ multiplex PCR, and TCRdb kept only the in-frame ones, dropping some. The sample includes around 100,000 clones, roughly 85% of them seen just once. The source material was peripheral blood. The chain recombines TRBV7-8 with TRBJ2-7; 8 bases fit TRBD1. The TCR was taken from a woman in her 70s with active or convalescent COVID-19. Here the CDR3 DNA reads TGTGCCAGCAGCTCAAGGACAGGGAAGGGCGAGCAGTACTTC. Translated: CASSSRTGKGEQYF.